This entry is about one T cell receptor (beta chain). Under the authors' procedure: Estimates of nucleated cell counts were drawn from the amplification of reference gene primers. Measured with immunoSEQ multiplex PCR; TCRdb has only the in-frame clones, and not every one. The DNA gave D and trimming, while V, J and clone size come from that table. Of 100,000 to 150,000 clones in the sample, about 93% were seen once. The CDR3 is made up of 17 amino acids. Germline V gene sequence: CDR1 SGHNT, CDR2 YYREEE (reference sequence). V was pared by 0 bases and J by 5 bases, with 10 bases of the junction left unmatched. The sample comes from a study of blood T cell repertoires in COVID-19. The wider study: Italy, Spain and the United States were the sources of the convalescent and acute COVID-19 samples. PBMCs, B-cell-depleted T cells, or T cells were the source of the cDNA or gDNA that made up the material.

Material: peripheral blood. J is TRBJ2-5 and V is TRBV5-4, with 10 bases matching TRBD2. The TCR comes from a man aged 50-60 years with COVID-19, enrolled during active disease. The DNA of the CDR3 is TGTGCCAGCAGCTTGGGGCGCCTAGCGGGAGTTCGGGAGACCCAGTACTTC. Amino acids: CASSLGRLAGVRETQYF.